This TCR beta chain was profiled in a study of T cell repertoires in cytomegalovirus infection. Looking at the study overall: Use of recently identified HLA-C-restricted and well-studied HLA-B-restricted CMV epitopes was part of the study. It was the public TCR beta signatures that indicated both CMV infection and matching HLA type.

Each CDR3 protein gets one entry after TCRdb re-called the reads with MiXCR. This table holds under 850,000 distinct CDR3 sequences, around 31% found once. Study-wide results and caveats: It was HLA-C-restricted CMV-specific TCR beta clonotypes that dominated the response ex vivo. People with CMV and the relevant HLA were identified by cumulative public TCR beta family frequency.

Trimming removed 6 bases from V and 7 bases from J, with 7 bases in between. This CDR3 is built from 11 residues. Germline lookup yields CDR1 LNHNV and CDR2 YYDKDF (reference sequence). The table lists this clonotype with a count of one. Its antigen is undetermined. The sample here was cultured PBMCs, taken from culture after CMV antigen stimulation. V usage is TRBV15 and J usage is TRBJ2-1; D may be TRBD1 (5 bases). The TCR sequence derives from a human donor in good health (CMV status not recorded). Some clones in this sample may be carry-over from other donors' samples. The CDR3 here is CATSRQNEQFF. CDR3 in DNA: TGTGCCACCAGTAGACAGAATGAGCAGTTCTTC.